Listed below are T cell receptor beta chains from one sample, sequenced in a study of T cells of healthy individuals. TCRdb fed the 5' RACE reads into MiXCR, producing one record per CDR3 protein. The sample contains tens of thousands of distinct CDR3 sequences, about 14% of which appear only once. The receptors originated from a human donor in good health. The CDR3 runs from the conserved cysteine through the conserved F or W. The D gene is left open where the match is weak. For some rows the clone size is stated as once, few or many, or as a class when expanded; others skip it.

V gene: TRBV19
D gene: -
clone size: -
J gene: TRBJ1-1
CDR3 DNA: TGTGCCAGTAGTGGCAGGGCGAACACTGAAGCTTTCTTT
CDR3 protein: CASSGRANTEAFF

V gene: TRBV20-1
D gene: -
clone size: few
J gene: TRBJ1-4
CDR3 DNA: TGCAGTGCTAGGAGTGGGGTCGCGAATGAAAAACTGTTTTTT
CDR3 protein: CSARSGVANEKLFF

V gene: TRBV20-1
D gene: TRBD1
clone size: medium-sized
J gene: TRBJ1-2
CDR3 DNA: TGCAGTGCTAGAGAACAGGGGGTCCATAACTATGGCTACACCTTC
CDR3 protein: CSAREQGVHNYGYTF

V gene: TRBV7-9
D gene: -
clone size: -
J gene: TRBJ2-3
CDR3 DNA: TGTGCCAGCAGCTCATCGGGGGCCCCAGATACGCAGTATTTT
CDR3 protein: CASSSSGAPDTQYF

V gene: TRBV24-1
D gene: TRBD1
clone size: many
J gene: TRBJ2-2
CDR3 DNA: TGTGCCACCAGTGGGACAGGGTGGGGCACGGGGGAGCTGTTTTTT
CDR3 protein: CATSGTGWGTGELFF

V gene: TRBV24-1
D gene: TRBD1
clone size: -
J gene: TRBJ1-5
CDR3 DNA: TGTGCCACCAGTGAAAGGACAGGGGGCGTCAATCAGCCCCAGCATTTT
CDR3 protein: CATSERTGGVNQPQHF

V gene: TRBV28
D gene: -
clone size: many
J gene: TRBJ2-7
CDR3 DNA: TGTGCCAGCAGTGGCTACGAGCAGTACTTC
CDR3 protein: CASSGYEQYF

V gene: TRBV6-5
D gene: TRBD2
clone size: few
J gene: TRBJ2-3
CDR3 DNA: TGTGCCAGCAGTGCTAGCGGGGGGGCCCCAGATACGCAGTATTTT
CDR3 protein: CASSASGGAPDTQYF

V gene: TRBV9
D gene: TRBD2
clone size: many
J gene: TRBJ2-2
CDR3 DNA: TGTGCCAGCAGCGTTACTAGCGGGACGAACGGGGAGCTGTTTTTT
CDR3 protein: CASSVTSGTNGELFF

V gene: TRBV6-2/TRBV6-3
D gene: -
clone size: many
J gene: TRBJ1-4
CDR3 DNA: TGTGCCAGCAGTTACTCGGGAAATGAAAAACTGTTTTTT
CDR3 protein: CASSYSGNEKLFF

V gene: TRBV30
D gene: TRBD1
clone size: -
J gene: TRBJ2-2
CDR3 DNA: TGTGCCTGGAGTTCCGGACAGGGAAACGGGGAGCTGTTTTTT
CDR3 protein: CAWSSGQGNGELFF

V gene: TRBV7-2
D gene: -
clone size: -
J gene: TRBJ2-1
CDR3 DNA: TGTGCCAGCAGCTCCCGGTTGGGGGAAAACAATGAGCAGTTCTTC
CDR3 protein: CASSSRLGENNEQFF

V gene: TRBV2
D gene: -
clone size: -
J gene: TRBJ2-5
CDR3 DNA: TGTGCCAGCAGTGGCGAAGAGACCCAGTACTTC
CDR3 protein: CASSGEETQYF

V gene: TRBV12-3/TRBV12-4
D gene: -
clone size: many
J gene: TRBJ1-6
CDR3 DNA: TGTGCCAGCACTCCGGGAGGGGTTTCACCCCTCCACTTT
CDR3 protein: CASTPGGVSPLHF

V gene: TRBV12-3/TRBV12-4
D gene: TRBD2
clone size: few
J gene: TRBJ2-1
CDR3 DNA: TGTGCCAGCAGTTTAGGACTAGCAAACAATGAGCAGTTCTTC
CDR3 protein: CASSLGLANNEQFF

V gene: TRBV20-1
D gene: TRBD2
clone size: many
J gene: TRBJ2-1
CDR3 DNA: TGCAGTGCTAGAGCCCCGGGACTAGCGGGGTACAATGAGCAGTTCTTC
CDR3 protein: CSARAPGLAGYNEQFF

V gene: TRBV5-1
D gene: TRBD1
clone size: many
J gene: TRBJ2-3
CDR3 DNA: TGCGCCAGCAGCGCAGAGACAGGGATCACAGATACGCAGTATTTT
CDR3 protein: CASSAETGITDTQYF

V gene: TRBV9
D gene: -
clone size: -
J gene: TRBJ2-2
CDR3 DNA: TGTGCCAGCAGCTTCAGAAGTGCCCATTCGGGTGGGGAGCTGTTTTTT
CDR3 protein: CASSFRSAHSGGELFF

V gene: TRBV6-1
D gene: -
clone size: -
J gene: TRBJ1-6
CDR3 DNA: TGTGCCAGCAGTGAGCGAGAAGGGGGATCTAATTCACCCCTCCACTTT
CDR3 protein: CASSEREGGSNSPLHF

V gene: TRBV6-4
D gene: -
clone size: many
J gene: TRBJ2-1
CDR3 DNA: TGTGCCAGCAGTGAGTTCGGGACCTCTACGGAGCAGTTCTTC
CDR3 protein: CASSEFGTSTEQFF

V gene: TRBV4-3
D gene: TRBD1
clone size: many
J gene: TRBJ1-6
CDR3 DNA: TGCGCCAGCAACCGGAGAGGGACAGGGAATTCACCCCTCCACTTT
CDR3 protein: CASNRRGTGNSPLHF

V gene: TRBV6-4
D gene: -
clone size: many
J gene: TRBJ2-1
CDR3 DNA: TGTGCCAGCAGCCTCGGACGGGCTGGGCATGAGCAGTTCTTC
CDR3 protein: CASSLGRAGHEQFF

V gene: TRBV27
D gene: -
clone size: many
J gene: TRBJ1-5
CDR3 DNA: TGTGCCAGCAGTTTAGGGGGACCGGGTGATCAGCCCCAGCATTTT
CDR3 protein: CASSLGGPGDQPQHF